These 2 T cell receptor beta chains were all obtained from the same sample, sequenced in a study of blood T cell repertoires in COVID-19 (dated by TCRdb to between 2020 and 2021). Receptors were amplified or captured by the immunoSEQ multiplex PCR assay. TCRdb mirrors the immuneACCESS table, restricted to in-frame sequences. Some clones are absent from its copies; in checked studies, under half trace to an unresolved V gene, and the reason for the others is unknown. For this sample the table gives hundreds of thousands of clones, of which over 75% were detected only once. The ten largest make up more than 0.55% of the sample. Specimen: peripheral blood. The receptors come from a human donor in a cohort sampled during active COVID-19.

This sequence joins TRBV2 and TRBJ1-2, with 12 bases that match TRBD1. Germline V gene sequence: CDR1 SNHLY, CDR2 FYNNEI. The CDR3 is made up of 16 amino acids. V shed 4 bases and J 3 bases; nucleotides not matched to a gene: 6. CDR3 amino acids: CASSAGTGGLYYGYTF. CDR3 nucleotide sequence: TGTGCCAGCAGTGCTGGGACAGGGGGCCTCTACTATGGCTACACCTTC.

This clone has a single count. The chain uses TRBV9 and TRBJ1-4, with D tentatively TRBD1 (5 bases). In germline, CDR1 is SGDLS, CDR2 YYNGEE. This CDR3 has 14 residues. V shed 3 bases and J shed 8 bases, with 14 bases lying between them. This chain's CDR3 is CASSANGEGEKLFF. Written as DNA, the CDR3 is TGTGCCAGCAGCGCGAATGGGGAGGGGGAAAAACTGTTTTTT.